This T cell receptor beta chain was identified in a study of cytomegalovirus exposure and HLA in healthy donors. Concerning this clone: The antigen remains unidentified.

Researchers ran the PCR with 60 Vbeta and 13 Jbeta primers. Profiling relied on immunoSEQ multiplex PCR, and the TCRdb table lists in-frame clones only, not all of them. The repertoire includes 110,000 to 150,000 clones, about 10% of them detected once, and roughly 1.9% sits in the top ten. Points from the study as a whole: The presence/absence work took it that sequencing depth was about the same across donors. Other equally common chains were less clonally expanded than HLA-associated TCR beta chains, a later analysis showed. A reported reduction in N-insertions relative to the roughly 700-donor mean was seen in an Asian-associated ancestry cluster in a later analysis. Rare TCR sequences dominated, though some public TCRs recurred in many donors.

The TCR was taken from a man aged 50 to 59 in good health and CMV-seronegative. The sample was PBMCs.

The DNA of the CDR3 is TGTGCCAGCTCACAACAGGATAGCAATCAGCCCCAGCATTTT. Residues: CASSQQDSNQPQHF. The chain has TRBV18 and TRBJ1-5; possibly TRBD1 for D (5 bases). The CDR3 has 14 amino acids. The germline V and J ends were trimmed by 4 bases and 0 bases, with 7 bases remaining between them. CDR1 and CDR2 from the germline V gene are KGHSH and LQKENI. Variable domain in full (rest from reference TRBV18 and TRBJ1-5): NAGVMQNPRHLVRRRGQEARLRCSPMKGHSHVYWYRQLPEEGLKFMVYLQKENIIDESGMPKERFSAEFPKEGPSILRIQQVVRGDSAAYFCASSQQDSNQPQHFGDGTRLSIL.